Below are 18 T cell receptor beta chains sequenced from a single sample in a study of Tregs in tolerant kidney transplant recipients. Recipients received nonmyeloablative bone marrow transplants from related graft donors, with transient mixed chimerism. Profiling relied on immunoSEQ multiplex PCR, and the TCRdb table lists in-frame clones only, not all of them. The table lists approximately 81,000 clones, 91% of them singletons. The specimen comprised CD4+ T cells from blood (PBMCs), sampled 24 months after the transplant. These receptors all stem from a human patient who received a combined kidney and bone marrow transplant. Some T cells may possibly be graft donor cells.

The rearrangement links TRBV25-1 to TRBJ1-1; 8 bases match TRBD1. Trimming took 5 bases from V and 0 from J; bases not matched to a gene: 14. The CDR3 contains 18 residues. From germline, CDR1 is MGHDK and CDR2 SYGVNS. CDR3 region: CASSNYDRGLTMNTEAFF. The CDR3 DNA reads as TGTGCCAGCAGTAATTATGACAGGGGACTCACCATGAACACTGAAGCTTTCTTT.

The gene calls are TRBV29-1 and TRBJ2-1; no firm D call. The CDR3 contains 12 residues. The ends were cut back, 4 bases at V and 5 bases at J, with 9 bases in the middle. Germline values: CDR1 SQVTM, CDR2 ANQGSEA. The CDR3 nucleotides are TGCAGCGTTGGAGGCAGAAACAATGAGCAGTTCTTC. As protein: CSVGGRNNEQFF.

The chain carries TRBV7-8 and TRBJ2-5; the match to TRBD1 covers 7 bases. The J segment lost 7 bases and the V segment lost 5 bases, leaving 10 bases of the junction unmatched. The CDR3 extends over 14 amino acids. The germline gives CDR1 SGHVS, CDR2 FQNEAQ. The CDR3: CASSPTGVYGTQYF. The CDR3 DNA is TGTGCCAGCAGCCCCACAGGGGTATATGGGACCCAGTACTTC.

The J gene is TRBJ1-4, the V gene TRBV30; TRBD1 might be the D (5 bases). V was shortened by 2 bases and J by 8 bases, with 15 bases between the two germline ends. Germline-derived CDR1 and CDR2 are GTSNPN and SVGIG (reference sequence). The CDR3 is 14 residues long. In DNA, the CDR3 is TGTGCCTGGAGTCGGGGACTCGGCCGGGAAAAACTGTTTTTT. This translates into CAWSRGLGREKLFF.

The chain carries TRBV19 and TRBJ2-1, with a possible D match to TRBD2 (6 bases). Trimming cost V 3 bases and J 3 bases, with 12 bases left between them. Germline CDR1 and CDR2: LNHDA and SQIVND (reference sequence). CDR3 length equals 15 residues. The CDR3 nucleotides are TGTGCCAGTAGTATTCTAGCGCAAAGCTACAATGAGCAGTTCTTC. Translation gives CASSILAQSYNEQFF.

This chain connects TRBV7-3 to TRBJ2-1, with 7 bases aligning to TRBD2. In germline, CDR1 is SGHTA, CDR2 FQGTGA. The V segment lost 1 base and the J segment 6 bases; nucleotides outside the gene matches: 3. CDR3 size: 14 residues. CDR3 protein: CASSLRDYLNEQFF. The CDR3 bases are TGTGCCAGCAGCTTAAGGGACTACCTCAATGAGCAGTTCTTC.

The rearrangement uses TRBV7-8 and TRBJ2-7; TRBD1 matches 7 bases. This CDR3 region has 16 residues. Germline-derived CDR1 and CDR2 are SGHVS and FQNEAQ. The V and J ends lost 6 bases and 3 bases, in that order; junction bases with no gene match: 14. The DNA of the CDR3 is TGTGCCAGCAGTTTACATCCCGGGACAGAGAGCTACGAGCAGTACTTC. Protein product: CASSLHPGTESYEQYF.

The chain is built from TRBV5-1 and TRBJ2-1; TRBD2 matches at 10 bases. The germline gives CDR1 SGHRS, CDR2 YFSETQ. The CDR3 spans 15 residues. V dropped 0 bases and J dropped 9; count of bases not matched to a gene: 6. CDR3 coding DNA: TGCGCCAGCAGCTTGGAGCTAGCGGGAGTGGTTGAGCAGTTCTTC. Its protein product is CASSLELAGVVEQFF.

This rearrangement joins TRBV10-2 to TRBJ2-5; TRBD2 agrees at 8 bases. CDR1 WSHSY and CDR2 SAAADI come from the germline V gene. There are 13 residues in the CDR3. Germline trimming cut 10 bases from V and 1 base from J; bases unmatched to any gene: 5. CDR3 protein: CATTRGVQETQYF. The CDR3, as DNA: TGCGCCACTACGCGGGGGGTCCAAGAGACCCAGTACTTC.

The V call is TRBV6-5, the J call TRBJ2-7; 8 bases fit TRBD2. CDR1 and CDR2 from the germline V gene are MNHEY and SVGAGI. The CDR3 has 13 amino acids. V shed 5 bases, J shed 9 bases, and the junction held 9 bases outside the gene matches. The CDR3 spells CASSPPGGKVQYF. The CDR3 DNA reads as TGTGCCAGCAGTCCCCCGGGGGGGAAGGTGCAGTACTTC.

This CDR3 is CASSPRTGNTGELFF. The CDR3 DNA reads TGTGCCAGCAGTCCCCGGACAGGGAACACCGGGGAGCTGTTTTTT. V gene TRBV6-1 combines with J gene TRBJ2-2; 7 bases map to TRBD1. V lost 5 bases and J lost 1; bases outside the gene matches: 4. The V gene's germline CDR1 is MNHNS and CDR2 SASEGT. The CDR3 consists of 15 residues.

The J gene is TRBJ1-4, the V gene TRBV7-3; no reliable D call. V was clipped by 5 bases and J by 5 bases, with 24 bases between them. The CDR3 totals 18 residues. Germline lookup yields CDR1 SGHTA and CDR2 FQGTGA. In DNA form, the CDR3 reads TGTGCCAGCAGCCCTCGAAGGCGTCGGCGCCCGGAGAATGAAAAACTGTTTTTT. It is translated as CASSPRRRRRPENEKLFF. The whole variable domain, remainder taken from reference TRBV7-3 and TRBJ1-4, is GAGVSQTPSNKVTEKGKYVELRCDPISGHTALYWYRQSLGQGPEFLIYFQGTGAADDSGLPNDRFFAVRPEGSVSTLKIQRTERGDSAVYLCASSPRRRRRPENEKLFFGSGTQLSVL.

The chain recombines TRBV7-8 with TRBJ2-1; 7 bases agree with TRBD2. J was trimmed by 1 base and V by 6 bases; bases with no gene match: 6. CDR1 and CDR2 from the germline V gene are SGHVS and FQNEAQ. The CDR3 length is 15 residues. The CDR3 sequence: CASSFKRGSYNEQFF. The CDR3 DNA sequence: TGTGCCAGCAGTTTTAAGCGGGGATCCTACAATGAGCAGTTCTTC.

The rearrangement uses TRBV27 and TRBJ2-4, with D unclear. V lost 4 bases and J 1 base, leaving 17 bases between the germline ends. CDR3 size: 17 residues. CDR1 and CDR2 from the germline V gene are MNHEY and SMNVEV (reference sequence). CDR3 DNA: TGTGCCAGCAGTTCAAAATCCATTTTGAGGGCCAAAAACATTCAGTACTTC. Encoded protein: CASSSKSILRAKNIQYF.

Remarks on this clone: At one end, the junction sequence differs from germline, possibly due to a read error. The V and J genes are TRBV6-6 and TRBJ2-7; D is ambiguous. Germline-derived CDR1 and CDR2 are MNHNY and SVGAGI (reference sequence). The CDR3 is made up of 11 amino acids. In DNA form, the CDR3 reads TGCGCCTCTACCTCCTCCTACGAGCAGTACTTC. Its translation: CASTSSYEQYF.

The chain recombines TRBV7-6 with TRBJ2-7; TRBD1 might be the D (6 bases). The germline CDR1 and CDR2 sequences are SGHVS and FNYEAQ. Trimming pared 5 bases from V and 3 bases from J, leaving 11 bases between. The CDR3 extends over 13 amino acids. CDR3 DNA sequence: TGTGCCAGCAGCCGACAGGAGCGCTACGAGCAGTACTTC. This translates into CASSRQERYEQYF.

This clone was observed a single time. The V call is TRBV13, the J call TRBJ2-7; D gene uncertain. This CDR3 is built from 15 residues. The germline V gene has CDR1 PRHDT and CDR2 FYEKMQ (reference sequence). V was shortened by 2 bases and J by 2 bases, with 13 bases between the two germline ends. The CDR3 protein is CASSLKWAPAYEQYF. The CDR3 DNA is TGTGCCAGCAGCTTAAAATGGGCTCCCGCCTACGAGCAGTACTTC.

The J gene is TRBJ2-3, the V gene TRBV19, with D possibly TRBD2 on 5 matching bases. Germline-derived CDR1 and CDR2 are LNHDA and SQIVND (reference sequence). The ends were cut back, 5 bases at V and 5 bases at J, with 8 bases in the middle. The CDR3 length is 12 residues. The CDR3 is CASSSGRDTQYF. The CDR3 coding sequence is TGTGCCAGTAGTTCGGGAAGAGATACGCAGTATTTT.